This paragraph covers one T cell receptor beta chain sequence. During its preparation, the TCRbeta library received unique molecular identifiers. TCRdb itself ran the PCR reads through MiXCR, one entry per CDR3 protein. In the table there are some 100,000 distinct CDR3 sequences, roughly a sixth of which are singletons. The V end lost 6 bases, the J end lost 0 bases, and 12 bases lay between the germline ends. The CDR3 runs 14 residues. This record comes from a study of T-cell reconstitution after alpha-beta-depleted transplantation in children. This specimen was PBMCs, mostly from graft donor cells, taken 180 days after TCRalphabeta/CD19-depleted stem cell transplant. The receptor's source is a male patient aged 2-9 years who had a stem cell transplant for acute lymphoblastic leukemia, so the T cells may come from the graft donor. The V call is TRBV12-3 or TRBV12-4, the J call TRBJ2-7; D is perhaps TRBD2 (5 bases). This CDR3 reads CASSNGLFSYEQYF. The CDR3 DNA is TGTGCCAGCAGCAACGGACTGTTCTCCTACGAGCAGTACTTC.